These T cell receptor beta chains were read from a single sample in a study of Ad26.COV2.S vaccination and SARS-CoV-2 variants. Assay: immunoSEQ multiplex PCR; the TCRdb copy retains only in-frame clones and omits some. This table holds roughly 380,000 clones, 80% to 90% found once. The sequencing used peripheral blood, collected in a trial of Ad26.COV2.S vaccine versus placebo. These receptors were obtained from a person aged 18-65 years who received the Ad26.COV2.S COVID-19 vaccine or a placebo. Both conserved end residues are trimmed from each CDR3. The order of the fields is CDR3 protein, V gene, J gene.

CDR3: ASSFSGGAGETQY; V: TRBV11-3; J: TRBJ2-5
CDR3: ASSLGAGQGPQRYT; V: TRBV7-9; J: TRBJ1-2
CDR3: ASMGNSPLH; V: TRBV3-1/TRBV3-2; J: TRBJ1-6
CDR3: ASSSVLYGEQF; V: TRBV6-2/TRBV6-3; J: TRBJ2-1
CDR3: ASSLGQGLITDTQY; V: TRBV7-2; J: TRBJ2-3
CDR3: AISGRDTGELF; V: TRBV10-3; J: TRBJ2-2
CDR3: ASSLALSYEQY; V: TRBV7-8; J: TRBJ2-7
CDR3: ATSRVGTFNTGELF; V: TRBV15; J: TRBJ2-2
CDR3: ASSLGSHEQY; V: TRBV12-3/TRBV12-4; J: TRBJ2-7
CDR3: ASSRGGSGTYNEQF; V: TRBV5-4; J: TRBJ2-1
CDR3: ASSLGGGGDTDTQY; V: TRBV5-4; J: TRBJ2-3
CDR3: AAYGLWGNGYT; V: TRBV6-5; J: TRBJ1-2
CDR3: ASSPQGNSYEQY; V: TRBV6-5; J: TRBJ2-7
CDR3: ASRTGTSGREQF; V: TRBV5-1; J: TRBJ2-1
CDR3: ASSSGPAYEQY; V: TRBV5-1; J: TRBJ2-7
CDR3: ASSGGQGRTEAF; V: TRBV19; J: TRBJ1-1
CDR3: ASSQTADTQY; V: TRBV3-1/TRBV3-2; J: TRBJ2-3
CDR3: ASSPKLGGAYSPLH; V: TRBV25-1; J: TRBJ1-6
CDR3: ASSENRVSMSSYGYT; V: TRBV18; J: TRBJ1-2
CDR3: ASSSKLAGDQETQY; V: TRBV5-6; J: TRBJ2-5
CDR3: ASSYSSSGNNEQF; V: TRBV6-2/TRBV6-3; J: TRBJ2-1
CDR3: AWSVAEEQY; V: TRBV30; J: TRBJ2-7
CDR3: ASSLGLSYGYT; V: TRBV5-1; J: TRBJ1-2
CDR3: ASRFSGAPNYEQY; V: TRBV5-1; J: TRBJ2-7
CDR3: ASSKPTGNRTPLH; V: TRBV19; J: TRBJ1-6
CDR3: ASSFTGTGFGNTIY; V: TRBV6-5; J: TRBJ1-3
CDR3: ASSQAGQGGPGELF; V: TRBV4-3; J: TRBJ2-2
CDR3: ASSEEGPLAGADGTDTQY; V: TRBV14; J: TRBJ2-3
CDR3: ASRDTNSKEQY; V: TRBV6-5; J: TRBJ2-7
CDR3: ASSQERTTVGGGDEKLF; V: TRBV4-3; J: TRBJ1-4
CDR3: ASSPNKANYGYT; V: TRBV18; J: TRBJ1-2
CDR3: ASSTGPGDEQY; V: TRBV9; J: TRBJ2-7
CDR3: ASSLGQNSGNTIY; V: TRBV5-1; J: TRBJ1-3
CDR3: ASSPSGHSYEQY; V: TRBV7-2; J: TRBJ2-7
CDR3: ASSYGRSSSYNSPLH; V: TRBV6-2/TRBV6-3; J: TRBJ1-6
CDR3: ASSPGQVSTGELF; V: TRBV2; J: TRBJ2-2
CDR3: ASSLSLAGVTNRYT; V: TRBV5-5; J: TRBJ1-2
CDR3: ASSLEGYNSPLH; V: TRBV5-6; J: TRBJ1-6
CDR3: ASSFPGLAGEPSTGELF; V: TRBV7-2; J: TRBJ2-2
CDR3: ASSPKGADYGYT; V: TRBV5-6; J: TRBJ1-2
CDR3: ASSHKGQGGEKLF; V: TRBV4-1; J: TRBJ1-4
CDR3: ASSPSQGAAPISEAF; V: TRBV27; J: TRBJ1-1
CDR3: ASSGRDSFVRQQY; V: TRBV6-2/TRBV6-3; J: TRBJ2-7
CDR3: ASWREGPADTQY; V: TRBV21-1; J: TRBJ2-3
CDR3: ASSLSGTAYEQY; V: TRBV5-1; J: TRBJ2-7
CDR3: ATSRVTGEGQY; V: TRBV15; J: TRBJ2-3
CDR3: ASSLAGGTYEQY; V: TRBV27; J: TRBJ2-7
CDR3: ASSQLRLDSHNEKLF; V: TRBV4-1; J: TRBJ1-4
CDR3: ASSQEARGYYGYT; V: TRBV14; J: TRBJ1-2
CDR3: AWSQETQY; V: TRBV30; J: TRBJ2-5
CDR3: AWSVGAGISGNTIY; V: TRBV30; J: TRBJ1-3
CDR3: ASSLPGPRKNTIY; V: TRBV27; J: TRBJ1-3
CDR3: ASSYAGGTSYEQY; V: TRBV7-8; J: TRBJ2-7
CDR3: AISRQEETQY; V: TRBV10-3; J: TRBJ2-5
CDR3: ASSQIDGVRNEQF; V: TRBV4-1; J: TRBJ2-1